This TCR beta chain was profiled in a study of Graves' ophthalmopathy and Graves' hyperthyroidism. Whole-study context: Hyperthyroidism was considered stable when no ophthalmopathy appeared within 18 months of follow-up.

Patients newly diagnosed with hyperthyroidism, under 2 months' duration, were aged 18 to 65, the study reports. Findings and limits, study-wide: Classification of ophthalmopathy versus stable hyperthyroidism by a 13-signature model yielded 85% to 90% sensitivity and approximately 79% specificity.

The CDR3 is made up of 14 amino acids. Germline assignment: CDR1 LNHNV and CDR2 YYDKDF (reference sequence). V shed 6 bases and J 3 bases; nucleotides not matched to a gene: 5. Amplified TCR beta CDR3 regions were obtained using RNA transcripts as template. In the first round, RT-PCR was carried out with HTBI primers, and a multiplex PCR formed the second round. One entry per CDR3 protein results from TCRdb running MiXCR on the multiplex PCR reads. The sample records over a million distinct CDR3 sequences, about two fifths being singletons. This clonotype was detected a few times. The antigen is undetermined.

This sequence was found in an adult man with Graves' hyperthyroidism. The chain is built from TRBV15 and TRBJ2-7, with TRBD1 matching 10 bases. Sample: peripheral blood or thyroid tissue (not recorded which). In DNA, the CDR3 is TGTGCCACCAGAGACCGGGACAGGGGCTACGAGCAGTACTTC. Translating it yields CATRDRDRGYEQYF. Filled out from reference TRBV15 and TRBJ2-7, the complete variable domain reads DAMVIQNPRYQVTQFGKPVTLSCSQTLNHNVMYWYQQKSSQAPKLLFHYYDKDFNNEADTPDNFQSRRPNTSFCFLDIRSPGLGDTAMYLCATRDRDRGYEQYFGPGTRLTVT.